The 31 T cell receptor beta chains listed next were all sequenced from one sample in a study of identifying expanded T cells in peripheral blood. Assay: immunoSEQ multiplex PCR; the TCRdb copy retains only in-frame clones and omits some. The data show over 100,000 clones, less than 90% seen once. The sample taken for sequencing was blood. These receptors were taken from a person aged 18-70 years in good health.

The rearrangement uses TRBV10-3 and TRBJ2-3; 10 nucleotides align to TRBD1. The CDR3 contains 15 residues. Trimming at V came to 4 bases and at J to 5 bases, leaving 6 bases not matched to a gene. CDR1 is ENHRY, CDR2 SYGVKD, per germline. CDR3 in DNA: TGTGCCATCAGTGCAGACAGGGGGCTTGGAGATACGCAGTATTTT. Translated: CAISADRGLGDTQYF.

V gene TRBV28 combines with J gene TRBJ1-5, with 7 bases that match TRBD1. In germline, CDR1 is MDHEN, CDR2 SYDVKM. V lost 3 bases and J lost 7; bases outside the gene matches: 9. The CDR3 extends over 15 amino acids. CDR3 in DNA: TGTGCCAGCAGTTTGTACAGGGGATTTACGCAGCCCCAGCATTTT. This codes for CASSLYRGFTQPQHF. Full variable domain (remainder filled in from reference TRBV28 and TRBJ1-5): DVKVTQSSRYLVKRTGEKVFLECVQDMDHENMFWYRQDPGLGLRLIYFSYDVKMKEKGDIPEGYSVSREKKERFSLILESASTNQTSMYLCASSLYRGFTQPQHFGDGTRLSIL.

This chain connects TRBV7-9 to TRBJ1-4, with a tentative D call TRBD1 (5 bases). The CDR3 contains 15 residues. The V gene's germline CDR1 is SEHNR and CDR2 FQNEAQ (reference sequence). V was cut by 3 bases and J by 7 bases, with 15 bases left in between. The CDR3 region has the DNA TGTGCCAGCAGCTTTCCCAGGGACTCTTCTGAAAAACTGTTTTTT. Protein: CASSFPRDSSEKLFF.

This clone came up once. J is TRBJ1-1 and V is TRBV4-2; 7 nucleotides match TRBD1. The CDR3 is 14 residues long. J lost 4 bases, V lost 4 bases, and 6 bases had no gene match. Germline lookup yields CDR1 LGHNA and CDR2 YNFKEQ. CDR3 protein: CASSLAQGGTEAFF. The CDR3 DNA follows: TGTGCCAGCAGCCTAGCGCAGGGGGGCACTGAAGCTTTCTTT.

This rearrangement joins TRBV14 to TRBJ1-1; TRBD1 is a possible D gene (6 bases). This CDR3 comprises 17 residues. The germline V and J ends were trimmed by 2 bases and 1 base, with 17 bases remaining between them. Germline values: CDR1 SGHDN, CDR2 FVKESK. CDR3 sequence: CASSQFQGMLRNTEAFF. CDR3 nucleotides: TGTGCCAGCAGCCAATTTCAGGGGATGCTAAGGAACACTGAAGCTTTCTTT.

The V call is TRBV4-2, the J call TRBJ2-2; TRBD2 is a possible D gene (5 bases). This CDR3 is 14 amino acids long. V lost 4 bases, J lost 9 bases, and 15 bases lay in between. Germline CDR1 and CDR2: LGHNA and YNFKEQ. The CDR3 DNA reads TGTGCCAGCAGCCGCGGACTTCAGACCAGGGAGCTGTTTTTT. Amino acid sequence: CASSRGLQTRELFF.

This clone was observed a few times. The rearrangement links TRBV29-1 to TRBJ2-3, with 10 bases aligning to TRBD2. The germline CDR1 and CDR2 sequences are SQVTM and ANQGSEA. This CDR3 spans 14 amino acids. The trim removed 6 bases at V and 3 bases at J, leaving 6 bases unmatched. The CDR3: CSVELSGRTDTQYF. In DNA, the CDR3 is TGCAGCGTGGAGCTTAGCGGGAGGACAGATACGCAGTATTTT.

V usage is TRBV5-1 and J usage is TRBJ2-7; 11 nucleotides align to TRBD1. Looked up from germline, CDR1 is SGHRS and CDR2 is YFSETQ. The length of the CDR3 is 15 residues. Trimming took 3 bases from V and 6 from J; bases not matched to a gene: 8. The CDR3 reads CASSSSGQGASEQYF. In nucleotides, the CDR3 is TGCGCCAGCAGCTCCTCTGGACAGGGGGCATCCGAGCAGTACTTC.

The chain has TRBV7-6 and TRBJ2-7; 7 bases match TRBD2. With 1 base clipped from V and 3 bases from J, the junction kept 6 bases outside the gene matches. The CDR3 is 15 amino acids. CDR1 is SGHVS and CDR2 is FNYEAQ in the germline V gene. CDR3 sequence (DNA): TGTGCCAGCAGCTTAGGGTGGCGGGAGATCTACGAGCAGTACTTC. Protein product: CASSLGWREIYEQYF.

V gene TRBV4-2 combines with J gene TRBJ2-5; perhaps TRBD2 as D (6 bases). The V gene's germline CDR1 is LGHNA and CDR2 YNFKEQ. This CDR3 comprises 14 residues. Trimming removed 1 base at V and 5 bases at J, with 11 bases between. Here the CDR3 reads CASSQGSSGETQYF. CDR3 sequence (DNA): TGTGCCAGCAGCCAAGGAAGCAGCGGGGAGACCCAGTACTTC.

The CDR3 spells CASSLGRGSSYEQYF. The CDR3 bases are TGCGCCAGCAGCCTCGGGAGGGGGAGCTCCTACGAGCAGTACTTC. The chain has TRBV4-1 and TRBJ2-7, with 8 bases matching TRBD2. The CDR3 has 15 amino acids. J was trimmed by 0 bases and V by 4 bases; bases with no gene match: 5. Germline loops: CDR1 MGHRA, CDR2 YSYEKL.

By proportion, this clone is medium-sized. The J gene is TRBJ2-7, the V gene TRBV19; 8 positions agree with TRBD2. This CDR3 region has 15 residues. Germline assignment: CDR1 LNHDA and CDR2 SQIVND (reference sequence). The junction had 8 bases not matched to a gene; V was cut back by 4 bases and J by 3 bases. This CDR3 is CASSTNGRAFYEQYF. CDR3 coding DNA: TGTGCCAGTAGTACGAACGGGAGGGCCTTCTACGAGCAGTACTTC.

This clone appeared a single time. V gene TRBV10-3 combines with J gene TRBJ2-3; 7 nucleotides agree with TRBD2. The ends lost 1 base at V and 4 bases at J; junction bases unmatched: 8. Germline V CDR1 and CDR2: ENHRY, SYGVKD. This CDR3 is built from 16 residues. The CDR3 bases are TGTGCCATCAGTGAGTACGAGCGGGGAGGCGCAGATACGCAGTATTTT. This sequence encodes CAISEYERGGADTQYF.

The rearrangement joins TRBV7-2 to TRBJ2-5; TRBD2 matches 10 bases. With V trimmed by 1 base and J by 0 bases, 8 bases remained unmatched. Germline values: CDR1 SGHTA, CDR2 FQGNSA. The CDR3 covers 18 residues. The CDR3 coding sequence is TGTGCCAGCAGCTTAGTTCTAGCGGGGGTCCCCCACCAAGAGACCCAGTACTTC. Protein product: CASSLVLAGVPHQETQYF.

This clone was counted a few times. The V and J genes are TRBV29-1 and TRBJ1-2, with D maybe TRBD1 (6 bases). V was cut by 7 bases and J by 3 bases, with 18 bases left in between. CDR3 size: 14 residues. Germline V gene data show CDR1 as SQVTM and CDR2 as ANQGSEA. CDR3 coding DNA: TGCAGCGCCCGACGGGGGCGACATGACTATGGCTACACCTTC. The encoded protein is CSARRGRHDYGYTF.

The chain couples TRBV7-2 to TRBJ2-6, with D hard to call. The CDR3 is 13 residues long. CDR1 and CDR2 (germline): SGHTA, FQGNSA. Trimming cost V 3 bases and J 8 bases, with 8 bases left between them. Here the CDR3 reads CASSFGLPNVLTF. The CDR3, as DNA: TGTGCCAGCAGCTTTGGGCTACCCAACGTCCTGACTTTC.

V and J are TRBV18 and TRBJ2-7; either TRBD1 or TRBD2 may supply D (5 bases each). Looked up from germline, CDR1 is KGHSH and CDR2 is LQKENI. Trimming removed 3 bases at V and 0 bases at J, with 6 bases between. The CDR3 loop spans 13 amino acids. DNA for the CDR3: TGTGCCAGCTCACCCGGGACCTCCTACGAGCAGTACTTC. Amino acid sequence: CASSPGTSYEQYF.

This chain connects TRBV7-3 to TRBJ2-7, with D possibly being TRBD2 (6 bases). CDR1 is SGHTA and CDR2 is FQGTGA in the germline V gene. There are 14 residues in the CDR3. V lost 8 bases and J lost 1, with 15 bases in between. The CDR3 is CASEDSEGSYEQYF. In DNA form, the CDR3 reads TGTGCCAGCGAGGACTCGGAGGGATCCTACGAGCAGTACTTC. The entire variable domain, with the rest obtained from reference TRBV7-3 and TRBJ2-7, is as follows: GAGVSQTPSNKVTEKGKYVELRCDPISGHTALYWYRQSLGQGPEFLIYFQGTGAADDSGLPNDRFFAVRPEGSVSTLKIQRTERGDSAVYLCASEDSEGSYEQYFGPGTRLTVT.

This clone came up a few times. One end of the junction does not line up with germline, which may come from a read error. The rearrangement links TRBV2 to TRBJ1-2, with D uncertain. The CDR3 runs 8 residues. CDR1 is SNHLY, CDR2 FYNNEI, per germline. The CDR3 sequence: CASSEANF. CDR3 DNA: TGTGCCAGCAGTGAAGCAAACTTC.

This chain uses TRBV19 with TRBJ2-7; 11 bases are shared with TRBD1. Germline-derived CDR1 and CDR2 are LNHDA and SQIVND (reference sequence). V gave up 0 bases and J gave up 6 bases; unmatched junction bases: 13. The length of the CDR3 is 18 residues. CDR3 DNA sequence: TGTGCCAGTAGTATAGATCCCCCGCTGGGGGACAGGGGGGTCGAGCAGTACTTC. This sequence encodes CASSIDPPLGDRGVEQYF.

The chain combines TRBV7-9 with TRBJ1-2, with D unresolved. This CDR3 is built from 14 residues. Germline lookup yields CDR1 SEHNR and CDR2 FQNEAQ (reference sequence). V gave up 6 bases and J gave up 4 bases, with 15 bases separating them. The CDR3 is CASSPNQALYGYTF. CDR3 nucleotide sequence: TGTGCCAGCAGTCCTAACCAGGCCCTCTATGGCTACACCTTC.

This CDR3 is CASRDTGELFF. The CDR3, as DNA: TGTGCCAGCAGGGACACCGGGGAGCTGTTTTTT. This chain links TRBV11-3 with TRBJ2-2, with D unclear. In germline, CDR1 is SGHNT, CDR2 YENEEA. With 6 bases removed from V and 3 bases from J, the gap between germline ends came to 2 bases. This CDR3 has 11 residues.

Details on this clone: The junction does not match germline at one end; this may be a read error. The chain joins TRBV11-3 to TRBJ2-3; D remains unclear. CDR3 length equals 14 residues. CDR1 SGHNT and CDR2 YENEEA come from the germline V gene. For the CDR3, the DNA is TGTGCCAGCAGTTTAGCTGGCCCCGCGGATACGCAGTATTTT. As protein: CASSLAGPADTQYF.

The CDR3 spells CASASDGVRGYTF. As DNA, the CDR3 is TGTGCTAGTGCCTCGGACGGGGTACGCGGCTACACCTTC. This rearrangement joins TRBV12-5 to TRBJ1-2; D ambiguous. The germline CDR1 and CDR2 sequences are LGHNT and FRNRAP. The CDR3 is made up of 13 amino acids. The germline V and J ends were trimmed by 7 bases and 8 bases, with 17 bases remaining between them.

As regards this clone: The sample carries other DNA sequences with the same CDR3. V and J are TRBV7-2 and TRBJ2-3; D unclear. Trimming shortened V by 1 base and J by 2 bases, and 1 base separated the two germline ends. Germline V lookup: CDR1 SGHTA, CDR2 FQGNSA. The CDR3 is 12 amino acids. The DNA of the CDR3 is TGTGCCAGCAGCTTAGACACAGATACGCAGTATTTT. Protein: CASSLDTDTQYF.

The V call is TRBV5-4, the J call TRBJ1-5; 7 bases are shared with TRBD1. The CDR3 totals 18 residues. Germline values: CDR1 SGHNT, CDR2 YYREEE (reference sequence). The V and J ends lost 2 bases and 0 bases, in that order; junction bases with no gene match: 11. The CDR3, as DNA: TGTGCCAGCAGCTTTAGGGGCCCAGGGGGTGATAGCAATCAGCCCCAGCATTTT. Amino acids: CASSFRGPGGDSNQPQHF.

The CDR3 bases are TGTGCCAGCAGTGTAGACAGGGGATCCCCCCGACGGGAGCAGTACTTC. This encodes CASSVDRGSPRREQYF. The chain uses TRBV28 and TRBJ2-7; TRBD1 matches at 8 bases. The V segment lost 5 bases and the J segment 7 bases; nucleotides outside the gene matches: 16. There are 16 residues in the CDR3. Germline V gives CDR1 MDHEN, CDR2 SYDVKM.

In DNA, the CDR3 is TGCGCCAGCAGTGAAAGAGGGGTGGATACGCAGTATTTT. It translates to CASSERGVDTQYF. This chain joins TRBV10-1 and TRBJ2-3, with D perhaps assigned TRBD1 or TRBD2 (5 bases each). Germline V gives CDR1 WNHNN, CDR2 SYGVQD (reference sequence). The CDR3 contains 13 residues. The V end lost 3 bases, the J end lost 6 bases, and 10 bases lay between the germline ends.

The V and J genes are TRBV10-3 and TRBJ2-7; no clear D. V lost 6 bases and J lost 7, with 13 bases in between. This CDR3 has 12 residues. Per germline, CDR1 ENHRY and CDR2 SYGVKD. The CDR3 here is CAISADRREQYF. CDR3 nucleotide sequence: TGTGCCATCAGCGCGGACCGAAGGGAGCAGTACTTC.

The CDR3 sequence: CASRTGGGGDYGYTF. CDR3 bases: TGCGCCAGCAGGACAGGGGGGGGCGGGGACTATGGCTACACCTTC. This chain connects TRBV4-3 to TRBJ1-2; 9 nucleotides match TRBD1. Germline V lookup: CDR1 LGHNA, CDR2 YSLEER. V was clipped by 6 bases and J by 3 bases; unmatched bases: 8. This CDR3 region has 15 residues.

The chain links TRBV6-4 to TRBJ2-1; the match to TRBD1 covers 7 bases. Germline V gene data show CDR1 as MRHNA and CDR2 as SNTAGT. The CDR3 length is 14 residues. V shed 5 bases, J shed 3 bases, and the junction held 4 bases outside the gene matches. The CDR3 spells CASSRDRSYNEQFF. In DNA form, the CDR3 reads TGTGCCAGCAGTAGGGACAGAAGCTACAATGAGCAGTTCTTC.